The 21 T cell receptor beta chains listed next were all sequenced from one sample in a study of blood T cell repertoires in COVID-19 (TCRdb year 2020). Libraries were constructed by the immunoSEQ multiplex PCR assay. Not all clones reach the TCRdb copy of this immuneACCESS table, which keeps in-frame sequences only. Checked studies attribute under half of the gap to unresolved V genes and leave the rest unexplained. The sample contains 55,000 to 65,000 clones, over 75% of them found a single time. Of the sample, about 9.7% is held by the ten largest clones. Sequenced input: peripheral blood. The origin of the receptors is a woman at least 80 years old with active COVID-19.

The V call is TRBV3-1 (or the pseudogene TRBV3-2), the J call TRBJ2-7; TRBD1 matches at 8 bases. The CDR3 totals 14 residues. CDR1 is LGHDT, CDR2 YNNKEL, per germline (reference sequence). Losses at the gene ends were 5 bases for V and 5 bases for J; bases not matched to a gene: 8. As DNA, the CDR3 is TGTGCCAGCAGCAAGAGCGGCAGGGGGCACGAGCAGTACTTC. The encoded protein is CASSKSGRGHEQYF.

The CDR3 nucleotides are TGTGCCACCGAGGGGGTGGGGAGCGGTAGCACAGATACGCAGTATTTT. This encodes CATEGVGSGSTDTQYF. The chain combines TRBV7-9 with TRBJ2-3; TRBD1 is a possible D gene (6 bases). Germline V gene lookup returns CDR1 SEHNR and CDR2 FQNEAQ (reference sequence). Trimming shortened V by 10 bases and J by 0 bases, and 20 bases separated the two germline ends. The CDR3 extends over 16 amino acids. Looking up the rest from reference TRBV7-9 and TRBJ2-3 gives the full variable domain: DTGVSQNPRHKITKRGQNVTFRCDPISEHNRLYWYRQTLGQGPEFLTYFQNEAQLEKSRLLSDRFSAERPKGSFSTLEIQRTEQGDSAMYLCATEGVGSGSTDTQYFGPGTRLTVL.

The chain carries TRBV7-8 and TRBJ1-5; D is ambiguous. Germline CDR1 SGHVS, CDR2 FQNEAQ. CDR3 length: 15 amino acids. V was cut by 7 bases and J by 1 base, with 14 bases left in between. The CDR3 nucleotides read TGTGCCAGCACCCCCGCGGGAGGGAGCAATCAGCCCCAGCATTTT. It encodes CASTPAGGSNQPQHF. Looking up the rest from reference TRBV7-8 and TRBJ1-5 gives the full variable domain: GAGVSQSPRYKVAKRGQDVALRCDPISGHVSLFWYQQALGQGPEFLTYFQNEAQLDKSGLPSDRFFAERPEGSVSTLKIQRTQQEDSAVYLCASTPAGGSNQPQHFGDGTRLSIL.

The chain carries TRBV28 and TRBJ2-7; the match to TRBD1 covers 9 bases. The CDR3 is 15 residues long. Germline CDR1 and CDR2: MDHEN and SYDVKM. After removal of 2 bases from V and 7 bases from J, the junction contained 9 bases not matched to a gene. The CDR3 nucleotides are TGTGCCAGCAGTTTAGGGGACAGGGAACTTAGGGAGCAGTACTTC. Amino acids: CASSLGDRELREQYF.

The rearrangement uses TRBV4-2 and TRBJ1-1; D may be TRBD1 (6 bases). V dropped 0 bases and J dropped 1 base, with 21 bases sitting between them. Germline V gene data show CDR1 as LGHNA and CDR2 as YNFKEQ. This CDR3 has 19 amino acids. The CDR3 spells CASSQDQMGWARGNTEAFF. The CDR3 DNA follows: TGTGCCAGCAGCCAAGATCAAATGGGATGGGCCAGGGGGAACACTGAAGCTTTCTTT.

This chain uses TRBV19 with TRBJ1-2; the match to TRBD1 covers 8 bases. Germline V gene data show CDR1 as LNHDA and CDR2 as SQIVND (reference sequence). Trimming removed 7 bases from V and 1 base from J; junction bases left unmatched: 2. The CDR3 is made up of 13 amino acids. In DNA form, the CDR3 reads TGTGCCAGTATGACAGGGGATAACTATGGCTACACCTTC. Translated, it gives CASMTGDNYGYTF.

The chain joins TRBV18 to TRBJ2-3; D might be TRBD2 (7 bases). Germline V gene lookup returns CDR1 KGHSH and CDR2 LQKENI. There are 16 residues in the CDR3. The ends were cut back, 3 bases at V and 1 base at J, with 14 bases in the middle. The DNA of the CDR3 is TGTGCCAGCTCACCCCAGGGGAGGGCTGGCACAGATACGCAGTATTTT. It is translated as CASSPQGRAGTDTQYF.

This rearrangement joins TRBV7-8 to TRBJ1-1; TRBD1 is a possible D gene (5 bases). Germline-derived CDR1 and CDR2 are SGHVS and FQNEAQ. Deletions cut 0 bases from V and 0 bases from J, with 11 bases between. The length of the CDR3 is 16 residues. CDR3 nucleotide sequence: TGTGCCAGCAGCTTAGCGGGGCTATTCATGAACACTGAAGCTTTCTTT. It codes for CASSLAGLFMNTEAFF.

V usage is TRBV29-1 and J usage is TRBJ2-3, with TRBD2 matching 13 bases. CDR1 SQVTM and CDR2 ANQGSEA come from the germline V gene. The CDR3 has 13 residues. After removal of 4 bases from V and 6 bases from J, the junction contained 1 base not matched to a gene. CDR3 nucleotide sequence: TGCAGCGTTGGGGGACTAGCGGGGGATACGCAGTATTTT. Translated: CSVGGLAGDTQYF.

The chain recombines TRBV24-1 with TRBJ2-1, with 11 bases aligning to TRBD1. Germline V gene data show CDR1 as KGHDR and CDR2 as SFDVKD. Trimming cost V 4 bases and J 10 bases; bases outside gene matches: 8. The CDR3 has 15 amino acids. The CDR3 DNA sequence: TGTGCCACCAGTGACGGACAGGGGGCTAGCTTCGAGCAGTTCTTC. As protein: CATSDGQGASFEQFF.

This clone occurred a few times. V is TRBV18 and J is TRBJ1-2, with 8 bases fitting TRBD1. Germline CDR1 and CDR2: KGHSH and LQKENI. The CDR3 has 14 amino acids. V dropped 3 bases and J dropped 4; count of bases not matched to a gene: 4. CDR3 bases: TGTGCCAGCTCACCGGGACAGGAGGGCTATGGCTACACCTTC. Amino acids: CASSPGQEGYGYTF.

The V and J genes are TRBV19 and TRBJ2-3; tentatively, D is TRBD2 (6 bases). Germline CDR1 reads LNHDA; CDR2 reads SQIVND (reference sequence). The V end was cut by 4 bases, the J end by 1 base, with 15 bases between. The CDR3 totals 16 residues. For the CDR3, the DNA is TGTGCCAGTAGTAGACTAACTAGCTTCGGCACAGATACGCAGTATTTT. Translated, it gives CASSRLTSFGTDTQYF.

The chain carries TRBV12-3 or TRBV12-4 and TRBJ2-1; 7 bases match TRBD2. The CDR3 length is 11 residues. V was pared by 6 bases and J by 13 bases, with 6 bases of the junction left unmatched. The CDR3 bases are TGTGCCAGCAGCCAACGGGGGGACCAGTTCTTC. Amino acids: CASSQRGDQFF.

This chain links TRBV19 with TRBJ2-1; D might be TRBD1 (5 bases). This CDR3 has 15 amino acids. V shed 5 bases and J shed 6 bases, with 17 bases lying between them. Germline V CDR1 and CDR2: LNHDA, SQIVND (reference sequence). The CDR3 DNA follows: TGTGCCAGTAGTCCCTATAGGGGCCCCCGCAATGAGCAGTTCTTC. Amino acids: CASSPYRGPRNEQFF.

A remark on this clone: Germline is not matched at one junction end, which may reflect a read error. The CDR3: CASSDDRGLPRNF. The CDR3 DNA follows: TGTGCCAGCAGTGACGACAGGGGTCTGCCCCGAAACTTC. The gene calls are TRBV6-1 and TRBJ2-5; 8 bases align to TRBD1. The CDR3 has 13 residues. The germline gives CDR1 MNHNS, CDR2 SASEGT.

The V call is TRBV27, the J call TRBJ2-7; a possible D gene is TRBD2 (6 bases). V was cut by 6 bases and J by 2 bases, with 20 bases left in between. Germline-derived CDR1 and CDR2 are MNHEY and SMNVEV (reference sequence). The CDR3 contains 16 residues. In DNA, the CDR3 is TGTGCCAGCAGCACACGGTGGGGGGTTCGGACCTACGAGCAGTACTTC. It encodes CASSTRWGVRTYEQYF.

J is TRBJ2-3 and V is TRBV7-2; D not resolved. The CDR3 spans 13 residues. CDR1 and CDR2 from the germline V gene are SGHTA and FQGNSA. Deletions cut 0 bases from V and 4 bases from J, with 5 bases between. The CDR3 reads CASSLANSDTQYF. The CDR3 DNA sequence: TGTGCCAGCAGCTTAGCGAACTCAGATACGCAGTATTTT.

The V and J genes are TRBV19 and TRBJ1-1, with 11 bases identical to TRBD1. The CDR3 runs 14 residues. The V segment lost 5 bases and the J segment 5 bases; nucleotides outside the gene matches: 4. CDR1 is LNHDA, CDR2 SQIVND, per germline (reference sequence). This CDR3 is CASSGDRGMTEAFF. CDR3 nucleotide sequence: TGTGCCAGTAGTGGGGACAGGGGGATGACTGAAGCTTTCTTT.

The chain is built from TRBV6-1 and TRBJ2-7; no clear D. CDR1 MNHNS and CDR2 SASEGT come from the germline V gene. The CDR3 contains 15 residues. Trimming stripped 0 bases from V and 2 bases from J, with 11 bases between. DNA for the CDR3: TGTGCCAGCAGTGAAGCTTATTCCTCTCCCTACGAGCAGTACGTC. Residues: CASSEAYSSPYEQYV.

This chain links TRBV7-9 with TRBJ2-3; weak D call: TRBD2 (6 bases). The germline V and J ends were trimmed by 4 bases and 4 bases, with 15 bases remaining between them. CDR3 length: 15 residues. Germline-derived CDR1 and CDR2 are SEHNR and FQNEAQ (reference sequence). CDR3 residues: CASSSIRRVPDTQYF. Here the CDR3 DNA reads TGTGCCAGCAGCTCGATTCGGAGGGTCCCAGATACGCAGTATTTT.

This clone was picked up one time. The J gene is TRBJ1-1, the V gene TRBV3-1 (or the pseudogene TRBV3-2); 7 positions agree with TRBD1. The length of the CDR3 is 15 residues. Germline V lookup: CDR1 LGHDT, CDR2 YNNKEL (reference sequence). V shed 4 bases and J 4 bases; nucleotides not matched to a gene: 9. The CDR3 coding sequence is TGTGCCAGCAGCCGGCCAGGGGGGTGGGCCACTGAAGCTTTCTTT. Translated: CASSRPGGWATEAFF.